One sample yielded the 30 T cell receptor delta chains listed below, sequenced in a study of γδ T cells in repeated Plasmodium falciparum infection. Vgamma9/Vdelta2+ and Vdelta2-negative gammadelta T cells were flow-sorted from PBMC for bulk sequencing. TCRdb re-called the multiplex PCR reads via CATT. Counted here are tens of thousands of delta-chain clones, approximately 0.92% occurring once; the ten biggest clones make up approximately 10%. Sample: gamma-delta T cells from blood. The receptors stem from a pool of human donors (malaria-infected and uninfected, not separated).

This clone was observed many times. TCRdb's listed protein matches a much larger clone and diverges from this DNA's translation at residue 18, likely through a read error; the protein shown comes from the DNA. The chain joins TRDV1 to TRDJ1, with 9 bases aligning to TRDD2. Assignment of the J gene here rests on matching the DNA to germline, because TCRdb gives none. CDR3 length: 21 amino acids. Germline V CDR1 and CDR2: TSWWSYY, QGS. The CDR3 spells CALGERRYLPTGVHCTDRLIF. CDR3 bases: TGTGCTCTTGGGGAACGTCGGTACCTTCCTACGGGGGTCCACTGTACCGATAGACTCATCTTT.

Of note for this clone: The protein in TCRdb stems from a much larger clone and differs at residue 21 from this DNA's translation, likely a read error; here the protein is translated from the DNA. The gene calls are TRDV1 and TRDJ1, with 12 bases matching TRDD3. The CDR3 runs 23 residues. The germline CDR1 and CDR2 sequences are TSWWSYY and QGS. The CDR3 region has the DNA TGTGCTCTTGGGGGGGGCTTCCTTACACTTAACTGGGGGATACCCGGGTACACCGATAAACCCATCTTT. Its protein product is CALGGGFLTLNWGIPGYTDKPIF.

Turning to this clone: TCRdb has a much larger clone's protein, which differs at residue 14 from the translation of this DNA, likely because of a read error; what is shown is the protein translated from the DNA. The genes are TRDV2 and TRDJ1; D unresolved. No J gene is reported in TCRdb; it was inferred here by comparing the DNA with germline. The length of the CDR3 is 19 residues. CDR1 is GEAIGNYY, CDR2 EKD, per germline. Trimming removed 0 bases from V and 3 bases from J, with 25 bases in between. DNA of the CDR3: TGTGCCTGTGACACCGAATTTGGCGGGGTCAACAAGAGGGCCGATAAACTCATCTTT. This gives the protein CACDTEFGGVNKRADKLIF.

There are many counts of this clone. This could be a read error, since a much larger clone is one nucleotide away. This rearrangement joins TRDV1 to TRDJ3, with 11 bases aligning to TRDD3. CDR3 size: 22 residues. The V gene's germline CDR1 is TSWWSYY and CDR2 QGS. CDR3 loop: CAIGRTWGIRVSSSWDTRQMFF. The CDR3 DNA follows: TGTGCTATTGGGCGAACGTGGGGGATACGCGTTTCGAGCTCCTGGGACACCCGACAGATGTTTTTC.

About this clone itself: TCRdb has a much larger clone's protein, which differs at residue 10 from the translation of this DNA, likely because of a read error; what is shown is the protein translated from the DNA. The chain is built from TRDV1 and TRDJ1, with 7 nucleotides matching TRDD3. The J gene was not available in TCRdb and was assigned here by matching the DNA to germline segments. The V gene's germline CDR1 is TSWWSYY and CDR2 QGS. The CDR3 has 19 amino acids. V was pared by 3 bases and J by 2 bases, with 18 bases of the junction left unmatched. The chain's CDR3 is CALGDPSLGNTQGTDKLIF. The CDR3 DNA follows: TGTGCTCTTGGGGACCCTTCACTGGGGAATACTCAAGGGACCGATAAACTCATCTTT.

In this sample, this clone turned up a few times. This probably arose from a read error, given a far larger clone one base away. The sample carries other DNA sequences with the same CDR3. The CDR3 loop reads CALGEPPPTKRGLYTDKLIF. CDR3 coding DNA: TGTGCTCTTGGGGAACCTCCTCCTACGAAGAGGGGTCTGTACACCGACAAACTCATCTTT. The chain uses TRDV1 and TRDJ1, with a possible D match to TRDD2 (6 bases). The J gene was missing in TCRdb and was found by matching the end of the DNA to germline. CDR3 length: 20 residues. The germline gives CDR1 TSWWSYY, CDR2 QGS.

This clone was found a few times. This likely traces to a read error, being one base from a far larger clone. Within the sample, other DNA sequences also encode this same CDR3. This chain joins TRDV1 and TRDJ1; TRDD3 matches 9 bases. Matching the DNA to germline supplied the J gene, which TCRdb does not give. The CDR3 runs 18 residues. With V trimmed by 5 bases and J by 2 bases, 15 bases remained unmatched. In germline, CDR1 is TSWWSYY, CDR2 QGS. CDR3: CALGPRPVLGDTTDKLIF. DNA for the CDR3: TGTGCTCTTGGGCCCCGACCCGTACTGGGGGACACGACCGATAAACTCATCTTT.

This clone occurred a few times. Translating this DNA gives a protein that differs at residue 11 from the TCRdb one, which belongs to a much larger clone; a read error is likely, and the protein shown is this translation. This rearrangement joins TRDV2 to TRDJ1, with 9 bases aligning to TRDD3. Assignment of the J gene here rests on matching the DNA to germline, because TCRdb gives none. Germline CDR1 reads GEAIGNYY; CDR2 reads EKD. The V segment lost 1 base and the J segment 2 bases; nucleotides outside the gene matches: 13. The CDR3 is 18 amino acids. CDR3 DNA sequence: TGTGCCTGTGACACTTTGCAGCCACTGGGGGAAGGGACCGATAAACTCATCTTT. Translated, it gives CACDTLQPLGEGTDKLIF.

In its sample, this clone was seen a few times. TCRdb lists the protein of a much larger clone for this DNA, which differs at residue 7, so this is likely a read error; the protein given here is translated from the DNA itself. CDR3 in amino acids: CALGELALLSTDKLIF. The CDR3 DNA sequence: TGTGCTCTTGGGGAACTTGCCCTTCTTAGTACCGATAAACTCATCTTT. V is TRDV1 and J is TRDJ1; tentatively, D is TRDD2 (5 bases). The J gene was missing in TCRdb and was found by matching the end of the DNA to germline. Trimming pared 0 bases from V and 2 bases from J, leaving 13 bases between. There are 16 residues in the CDR3. Germline V gene data show CDR1 as TSWWSYY and CDR2 as QGS.

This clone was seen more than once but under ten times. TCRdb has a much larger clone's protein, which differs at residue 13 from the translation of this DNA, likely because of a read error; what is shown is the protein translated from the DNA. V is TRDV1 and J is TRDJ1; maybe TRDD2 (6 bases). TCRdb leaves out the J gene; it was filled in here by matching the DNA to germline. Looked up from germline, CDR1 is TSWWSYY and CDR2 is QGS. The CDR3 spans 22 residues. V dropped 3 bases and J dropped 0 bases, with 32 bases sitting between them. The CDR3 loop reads CALGEPRPSISYRESYTDKLIF. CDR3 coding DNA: TGTGCTCTTGGGGAGCCTCGGCCTTCCATATCTTACCGGGAATCCTACACCGATAAACTCATCTTT.

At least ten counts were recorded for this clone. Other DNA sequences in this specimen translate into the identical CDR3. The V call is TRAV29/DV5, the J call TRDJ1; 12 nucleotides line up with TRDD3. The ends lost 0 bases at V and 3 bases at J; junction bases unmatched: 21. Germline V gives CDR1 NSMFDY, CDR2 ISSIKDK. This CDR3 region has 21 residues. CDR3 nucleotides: TGTGCAGCAAGCGCTTTGTCCACCAATCAACTGGGGGATACTGGGTCCGATAAACTCATCTTT. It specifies CAASALSTNQLGDTGSDKLIF.

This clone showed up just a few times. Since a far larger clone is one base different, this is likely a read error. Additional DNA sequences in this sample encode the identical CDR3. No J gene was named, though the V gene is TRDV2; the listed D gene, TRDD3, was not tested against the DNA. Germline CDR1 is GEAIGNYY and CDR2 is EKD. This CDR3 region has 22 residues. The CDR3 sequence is CACDIKVGNWGTREKETDKLIF. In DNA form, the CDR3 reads TGTGCCTGTGACATCAAAGTAGGTAACTGGGGTACTCGTGAAAAAGAGACCGATAAACTCATCTTC.

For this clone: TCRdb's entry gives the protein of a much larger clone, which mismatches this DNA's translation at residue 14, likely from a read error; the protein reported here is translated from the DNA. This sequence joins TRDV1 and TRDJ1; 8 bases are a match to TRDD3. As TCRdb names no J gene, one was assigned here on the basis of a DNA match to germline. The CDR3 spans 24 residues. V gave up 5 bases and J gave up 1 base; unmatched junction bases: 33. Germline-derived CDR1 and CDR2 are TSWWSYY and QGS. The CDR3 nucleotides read TGTGCTCTTGGGCCTCCTCGCCGATTTCGGGGATACTGGGAGACGAGGGTGGGCACCGATAAACTCATCTTT. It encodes CALGPPRRFRGYWETRVGTDKLIF.

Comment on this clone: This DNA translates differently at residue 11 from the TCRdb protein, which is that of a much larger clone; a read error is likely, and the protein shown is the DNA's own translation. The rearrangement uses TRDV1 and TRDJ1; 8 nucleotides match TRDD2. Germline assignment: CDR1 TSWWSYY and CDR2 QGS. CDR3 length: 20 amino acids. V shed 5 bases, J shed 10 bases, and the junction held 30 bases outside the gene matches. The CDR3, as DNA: TGTGCTCTTGGGACTGATCTTCCTACTTTTATTGGGGTTGCCACCGCAGGACTCATCTTT. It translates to CALGTDLPTFIGVATAGLIF.

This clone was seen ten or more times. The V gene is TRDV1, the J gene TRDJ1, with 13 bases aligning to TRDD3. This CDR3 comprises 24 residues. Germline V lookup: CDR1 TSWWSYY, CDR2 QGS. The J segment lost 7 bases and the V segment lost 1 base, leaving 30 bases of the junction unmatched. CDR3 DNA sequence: TGTGCTCTTGGGGAACCCGGTCCCGCCCGCGGTACTGGGGGATACGTAAGTTATCGGAGTAAACTCATCTTT. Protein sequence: CALGEPGPARGTGGYVSYRSKLIF.

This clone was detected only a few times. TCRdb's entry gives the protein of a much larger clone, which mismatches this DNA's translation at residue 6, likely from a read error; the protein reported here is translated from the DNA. CDR3 nucleotide sequence: TGTGCCTGTGACACGTTTACTGGGGGAACACTCCAGTACACCGATAAACTCATCTTT. Residues: CACDTFTGGTLQYTDKLIF. The J gene is TRDJ1, the V gene TRDV2; 9 bases are a match to TRDD3. As TCRdb names no J gene, one was assigned here on the basis of a DNA match to germline. Germline V lookup: CDR1 GEAIGNYY, CDR2 EKD. V shed 1 base and J 0 bases; nucleotides not matched to a gene: 14. The CDR3 covers 19 residues.

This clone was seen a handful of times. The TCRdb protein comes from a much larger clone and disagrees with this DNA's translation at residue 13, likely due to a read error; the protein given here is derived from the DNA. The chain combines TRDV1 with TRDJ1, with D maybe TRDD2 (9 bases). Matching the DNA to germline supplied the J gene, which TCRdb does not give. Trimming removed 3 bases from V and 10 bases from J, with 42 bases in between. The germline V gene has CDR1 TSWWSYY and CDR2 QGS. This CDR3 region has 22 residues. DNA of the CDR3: TGTGCTCTTGGGGACCCCTGCCACCTTCCTACCCCACGGGGGATATTAGGGGAGTCACTCATCTTT. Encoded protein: CALGDPCHLPTPRGILGESLIF.

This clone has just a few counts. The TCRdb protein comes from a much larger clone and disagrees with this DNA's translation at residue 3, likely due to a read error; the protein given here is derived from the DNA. DNA of the CDR3: TGTGCCAGTGACAGGGTGGGGGATTTATCCGATAAACTCATCTTT. Protein sequence: CASDRVGDLSDKLIF. The chain is built from TRDV2 and TRDJ1; 8 bases are shared with TRDD3. CDR1 GEAIGNYY and CDR2 EKD come from the germline V gene. This CDR3 spans 15 amino acids.

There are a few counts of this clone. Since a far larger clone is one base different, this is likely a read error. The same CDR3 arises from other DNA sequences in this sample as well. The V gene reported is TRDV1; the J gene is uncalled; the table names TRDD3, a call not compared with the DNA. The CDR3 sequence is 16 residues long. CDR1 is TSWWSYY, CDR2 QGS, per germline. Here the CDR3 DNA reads TGTGCTCTTGGGGAACTGGTACCGGGGGGATACGGCAAACTCATCTTC. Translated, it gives CALGELVPGGYGKLIF.

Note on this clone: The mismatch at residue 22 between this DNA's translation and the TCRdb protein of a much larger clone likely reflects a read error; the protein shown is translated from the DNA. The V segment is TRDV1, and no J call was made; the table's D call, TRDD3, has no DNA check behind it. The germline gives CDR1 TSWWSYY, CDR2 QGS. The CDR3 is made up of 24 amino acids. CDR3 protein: CALGERFVGLPTLGDKGLSDKPIF. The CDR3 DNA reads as TGTGCTCTTGGGGAACGGTTTGTAGGCCTTCCTACTCTGGGGGATAAGGGTCTATCCGATAAACCCATCTTT.

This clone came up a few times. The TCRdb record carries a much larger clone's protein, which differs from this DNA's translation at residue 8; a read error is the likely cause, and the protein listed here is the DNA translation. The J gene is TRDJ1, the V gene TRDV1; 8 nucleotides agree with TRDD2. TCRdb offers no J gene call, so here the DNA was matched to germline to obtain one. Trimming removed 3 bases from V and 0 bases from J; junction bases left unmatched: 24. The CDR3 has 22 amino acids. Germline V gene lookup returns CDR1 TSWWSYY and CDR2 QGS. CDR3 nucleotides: TGTGCTCTTGGGGATAATCGCCCCCTCTTCCTACGACTTGGTTCCTACACCGATAAACTCATCTTT. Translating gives CALGDNRPLFLRLGSYTDKLIF.

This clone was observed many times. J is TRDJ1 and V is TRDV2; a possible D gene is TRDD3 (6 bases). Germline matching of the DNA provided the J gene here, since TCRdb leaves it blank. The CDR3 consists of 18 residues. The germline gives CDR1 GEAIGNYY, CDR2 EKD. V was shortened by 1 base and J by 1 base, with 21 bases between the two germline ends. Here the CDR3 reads CACDTLQLVGGPTDKLIF. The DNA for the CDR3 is TGTGCCTGTGACACTCTCCAGTTGGTGGGGGGGCCCACCGATAAACTCATCTTT.

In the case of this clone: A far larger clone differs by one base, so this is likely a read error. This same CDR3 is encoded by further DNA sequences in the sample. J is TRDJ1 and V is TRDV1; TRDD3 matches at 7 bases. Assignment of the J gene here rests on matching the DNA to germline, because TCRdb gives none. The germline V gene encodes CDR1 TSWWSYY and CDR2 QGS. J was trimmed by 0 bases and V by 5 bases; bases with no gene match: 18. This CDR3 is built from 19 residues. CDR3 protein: CALGSCKWGTRGYTDKLIF. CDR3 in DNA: TGTGCTCTTGGGTCATGTAAGTGGGGGACCCGGGGGTACACCGATAAACTCATCTTT.

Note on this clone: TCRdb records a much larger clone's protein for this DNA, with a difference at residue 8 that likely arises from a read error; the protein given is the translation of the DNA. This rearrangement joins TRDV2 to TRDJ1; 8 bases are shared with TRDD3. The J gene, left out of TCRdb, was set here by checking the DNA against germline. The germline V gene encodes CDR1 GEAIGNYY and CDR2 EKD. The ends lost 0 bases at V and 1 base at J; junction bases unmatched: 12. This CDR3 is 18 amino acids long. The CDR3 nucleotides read TGTGCCTGTGACACCGTTGTACTTGGGGGATCCATCACCGATAAACTCATCTTT. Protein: CACDTVVLGGSITDKLIF.

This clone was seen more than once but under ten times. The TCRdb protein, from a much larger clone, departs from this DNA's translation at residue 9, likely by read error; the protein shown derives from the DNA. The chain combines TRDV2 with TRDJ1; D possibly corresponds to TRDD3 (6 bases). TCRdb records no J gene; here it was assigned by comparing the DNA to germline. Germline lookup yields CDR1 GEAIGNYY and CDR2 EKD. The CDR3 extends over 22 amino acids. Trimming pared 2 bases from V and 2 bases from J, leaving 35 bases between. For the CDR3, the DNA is TGTGCCTGTGACATCAAAGTAGGTAGCTGGGGTACTCGTGAAAAAGAGACCGATAAACTCATCTTT. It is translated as CACDIKVGSWGTREKETDKLIF.

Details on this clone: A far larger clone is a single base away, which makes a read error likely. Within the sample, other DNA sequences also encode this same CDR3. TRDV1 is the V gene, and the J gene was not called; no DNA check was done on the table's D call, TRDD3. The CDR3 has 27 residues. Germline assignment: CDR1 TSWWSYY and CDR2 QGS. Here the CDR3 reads CALGELFKSIATVRGNTGGSGTDKLIF. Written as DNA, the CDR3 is TGTGCTCTTGGGGAACTATTTAAGAGTATCGCCACTGTGAGGGGTAATACTGGGGGATCAGGCACCGATAAGCTCATCTTT.

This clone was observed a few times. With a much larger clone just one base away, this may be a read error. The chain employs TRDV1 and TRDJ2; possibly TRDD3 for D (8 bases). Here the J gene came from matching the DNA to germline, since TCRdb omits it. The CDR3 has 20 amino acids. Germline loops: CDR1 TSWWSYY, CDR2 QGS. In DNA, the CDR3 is TGTGCTCTTGGGGAACTTTGGCTTCCTAGGGGGATAGCTAAGACAACACAACTCTTCTTT. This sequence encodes CALGELWLPRGIAKTTQLFF.

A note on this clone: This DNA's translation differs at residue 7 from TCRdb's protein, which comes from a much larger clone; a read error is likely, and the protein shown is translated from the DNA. The CDR3 spells CACDTRTKVHPYTDKLIF. The DNA of the CDR3 is TGTGCCTGTGACACCCGGACTAAGGTCCATCCGTACACCGATAAACTCATCTTT. The chain has TRDV2 and TRDJ1; D is uncertain. The J gene was missing in TCRdb and was found by matching the end of the DNA to germline. V shed 0 bases and J shed 0 bases, with 19 bases lying between them. The CDR3 length is 18 residues. Looked up from germline, CDR1 is GEAIGNYY and CDR2 is EKD.

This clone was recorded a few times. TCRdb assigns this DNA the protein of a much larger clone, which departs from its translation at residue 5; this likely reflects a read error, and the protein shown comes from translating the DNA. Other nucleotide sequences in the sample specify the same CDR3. CDR3 protein: CACDAGLGDNTDKLIF. Written as DNA, the CDR3 is TGTGCCTGTGACGCCGGACTGGGGGATAACACCGATAAACTCATCTTT. This chain connects TRDV2 to TRDJ1, with TRDD3 identical over 11 bases. TCRdb gives no J gene; it was assigned here by matching the DNA to germline. This CDR3 has 16 amino acids. With 3 bases clipped from V and 0 bases from J, the junction kept 5 bases outside the gene matches. Germline V CDR1 and CDR2: GEAIGNYY, EKD.

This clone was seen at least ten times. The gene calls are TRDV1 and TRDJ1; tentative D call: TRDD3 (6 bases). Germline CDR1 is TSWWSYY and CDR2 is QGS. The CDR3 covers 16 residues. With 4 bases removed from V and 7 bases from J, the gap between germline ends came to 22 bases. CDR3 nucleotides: TGTGCTCTTGGGGCCCGCTGGGGATCCGGGCTAGGTAAACTCATCTTT. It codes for CALGARWGSGLGKLIF.